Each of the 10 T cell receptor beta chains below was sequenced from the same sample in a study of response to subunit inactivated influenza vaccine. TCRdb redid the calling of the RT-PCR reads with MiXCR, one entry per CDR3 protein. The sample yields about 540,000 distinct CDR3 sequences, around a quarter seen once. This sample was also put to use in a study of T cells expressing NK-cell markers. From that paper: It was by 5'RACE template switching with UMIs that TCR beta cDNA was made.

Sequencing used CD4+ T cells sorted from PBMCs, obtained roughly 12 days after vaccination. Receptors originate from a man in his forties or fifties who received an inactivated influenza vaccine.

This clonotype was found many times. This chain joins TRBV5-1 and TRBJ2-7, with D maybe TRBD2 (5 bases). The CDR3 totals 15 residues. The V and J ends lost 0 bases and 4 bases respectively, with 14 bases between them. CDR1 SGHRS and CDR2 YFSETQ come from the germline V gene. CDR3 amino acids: CASSLAVQPGYEQYF. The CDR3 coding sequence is TGCGCCAGCAGCTTGGCGGTCCAACCGGGGTACGAGCAGTACTTC.

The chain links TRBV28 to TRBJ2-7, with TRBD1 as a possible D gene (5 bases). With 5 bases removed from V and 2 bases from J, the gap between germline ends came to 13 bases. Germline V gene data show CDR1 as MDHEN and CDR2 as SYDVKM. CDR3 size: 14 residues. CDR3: CASSLSGRAYEQYF. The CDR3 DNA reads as TGTGCCAGCAGTCTATCAGGCAGGGCCTACGAGCAGTACTTC.

The CDR3 region is CSASVVLNQPQHF. DNA of the CDR3: TGCAGTGCTAGTGTGGTCCTCAATCAGCCCCAGCATTTT. The chain couples TRBV20-1 to TRBJ1-5; unclear D gene. The length of the CDR3 is 13 residues. The germline CDR1 and CDR2 sequences are DFQATT and SNEGSKA (reference sequence). The V end was cut by 3 bases, the J end by 3 bases, with 9 bases between.

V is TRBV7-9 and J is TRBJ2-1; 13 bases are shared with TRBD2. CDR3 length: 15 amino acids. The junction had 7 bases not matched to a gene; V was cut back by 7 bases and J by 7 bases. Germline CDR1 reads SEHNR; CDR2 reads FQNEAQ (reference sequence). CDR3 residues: CASTLLAGGLNEQFF. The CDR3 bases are TGTGCCAGCACCCTACTAGCGGGGGGGCTAAATGAGCAGTTCTTC. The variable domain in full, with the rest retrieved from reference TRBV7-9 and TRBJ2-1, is DTGVSQNPRHKITKRGQNVTFRCDPISEHNRLYWYRQTLGQGPEFLTYFQNEAQLEKSRLLSDRFSAERPKGSFSTLEIQRTEQGDSAMYLCASTLLAGGLNEQFFGPGTRLTVL.

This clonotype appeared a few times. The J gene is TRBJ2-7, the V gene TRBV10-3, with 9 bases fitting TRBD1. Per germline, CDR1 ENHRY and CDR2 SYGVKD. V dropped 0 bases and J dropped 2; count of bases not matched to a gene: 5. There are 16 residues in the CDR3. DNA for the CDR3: TGTGCCATCAGTGAGTCGGGACAGGGCCGGACCTACGAGCAGTACTTC. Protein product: CAISESGQGRTYEQYF.

The CDR3 bases are TGTGCCACCAGTGACTCCGACGACAGGGGGCTGACAGATACGCAGTATTTT. Translating it yields CATSDSDDRGLTDTQYF. This rearrangement joins TRBV24-1 to TRBJ2-3; TRBD1 aligns across 10 bases. CDR3 length: 17 residues. Trimming at V came to 4 bases and at J to 3 bases, leaving 9 bases not matched to a gene. From germline, CDR1 is KGHDR and CDR2 SFDVKD.

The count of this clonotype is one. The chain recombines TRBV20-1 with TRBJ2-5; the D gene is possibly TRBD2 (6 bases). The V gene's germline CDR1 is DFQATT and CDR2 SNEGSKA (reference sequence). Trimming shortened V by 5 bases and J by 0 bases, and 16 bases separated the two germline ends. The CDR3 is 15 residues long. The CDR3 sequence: CSAGGPAPYQETQYF. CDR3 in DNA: TGCAGTGCTGGAGGGCCCGCCCCGTACCAAGAGACCCAGTACTTC.

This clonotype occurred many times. DNA of the CDR3: TGTGCCAGCAGTTCGGGGGTGCCAGATACGCAGTATTTT. It is translated as CASSSGVPDTQYF. The chain has TRBV12-3 or TRBV12-4 and TRBJ2-3; D may be TRBD2 (6 bases). This CDR3 is built from 13 residues. V lost 4 bases, J lost 4 bases, and 9 bases lay in between.

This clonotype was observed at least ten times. For the CDR3, the DNA is TGTGCCAGCAGCTTAGCGTTCACATATAGCAATCAGCCCCAGCATTTT. This sequence encodes CASSLAFTYSNQPQHF. The chain uses TRBV7-2 and TRBJ1-5, with D hard to call. In germline, CDR1 is SGHTA, CDR2 FQGNSA. The CDR3 has 16 amino acids. Trimming shortened V by 0 bases and J by 0 bases, and 9 bases separated the two germline ends. Based on the CDR3 plus reference TRBV7-2 and TRBJ1-5, the full variable domain is GAGVSQSPSNKVTEKGKDVELRCDPISGHTALYWYRQSLGQGLEFLIYFQGNSAPDKSGLPSDRFSAERTGGSVSTLTIQRTQQEDSAVYLCASSLAFTYSNQPQHFGDGTRLSIL.

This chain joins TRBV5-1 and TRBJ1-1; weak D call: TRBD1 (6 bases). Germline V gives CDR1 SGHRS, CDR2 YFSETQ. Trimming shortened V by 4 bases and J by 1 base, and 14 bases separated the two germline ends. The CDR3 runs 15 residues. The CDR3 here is CASSGSGGPNTEAFF. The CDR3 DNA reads TGCGCCAGCAGCGGATCGGGGGGGCCGAACACTGAAGCTTTCTTT.